A single sample is the source of the 24 T cell receptor beta chains below, sequenced in a study of regulatory T cells in long-lasting Graves disease (dated by TCRdb to the early 2020s). The library was produced with multiplex PCR. The run used an Illumina HiSeq 4000. iRepertoire HTBI primers and Arm-PCR amplification of CDR3 regions were used to construct TCR beta libraries. TCRdb redid the processing of the public reads, applying fastp at Q25 and MiXCR, and retained in-frame beta chains. Entries are consolidated by CDR3 protein sequence, retaining the most common genes and DNA. The sample table records 400,000 to 500,000 distinct CDR3 sequences; about 15% of these occur just once. The top ten hold 17% of the sample. In the paper's terms, the time point label means: newly diagnosed GD, antithyroid drugs for less than 3 months. For both TCR sequencing and RNA sequencing, RNA was extracted from PBMCs using TRIzol.

The same sample was also used in a study of T cells in Graves' hyperthyroidism and ophthalmopathy.

This material consisted of peripheral blood mononuclear cells (PBMCs), taken at new diagnosis, from a patient treated with antithyroid drugs. All receptors come from a woman between 50 and 59 years old with Graves disease. Donor details come from another sample of the same person, matched by shared clones.

The gene calls are TRBV10-3 and TRBJ1-2, with D possibly being TRBD1 (6 bases). The CDR3 sequence is 11 residues long. From germline, CDR1 is ENHRY and CDR2 SYGVKD. Trimming removed 5 bases from V and 8 bases from J, with 9 bases in between. CDR3 loop: CAISQGQGYTF. Written as DNA, the CDR3 is TGTGCCATCAGTCAGGGGCAGGGCTACACCTTC.

This clonotype was seen a handful of times. DNA for the CDR3: TGTGCCAGCAGTGAAATGTTACTAGCTGTGGGCAATGAGCAGTTCTTC. Its translation: CASSEMLLAVGNEQFF. The chain carries TRBV2 and TRBJ2-1, with D possibly TRBD2 on 6 matching bases. The CDR3 length is 16 residues. CDR1 SNHLY and CDR2 FYNNEI come from the germline V gene. Trimming cost V 2 bases and J 6 bases, with 17 bases left between them.

This clonotype has a handful of counts. The chain employs TRBV20-1 and TRBJ1-2; 8 bases align to TRBD1. Germline V gene lookup returns CDR1 DFQATT and CDR2 SNEGSKA (reference sequence). The CDR3 is 15 amino acids. V lost 5 bases and J lost 1; bases outside the gene matches: 9. The CDR3: CSAPSQGGFNYGYTF. DNA of the CDR3: TGCAGTGCTCCGTCACAGGGGGGCTTTAACTATGGCTACACCTTC.

The V gene is TRBV5-6, the J gene TRBJ2-5, with 7 positions matching TRBD2. The CDR3 has 18 amino acids. Germline V lookup: CDR1 SGHDT, CDR2 YYEEEE. J lost 2 bases, V lost 0 bases, and 13 bases had no gene match. CDR3 sequence reads: CASSLAGGGLSLQETQYF. CDR3 bases: TGTGCCAGCAGCTTGGCTGGGGGGGGACTTTCCTTGCAAGAGACCCAGTACTTC.

This clonotype was recorded a few times. The rearrangement links TRBV6-4 to TRBJ1-5; possible D gene TRBD1, 5 bases. Trimming pared 6 bases from V and 2 bases from J, leaving 11 bases between. Germline loops: CDR1 MRHNA, CDR2 SNTAGT. This CDR3 has 14 residues. Here the CDR3 reads CASRQRGGNQPQHF. The CDR3 coding sequence is TGTGCCAGCAGGCAGCGGGGGGGCAATCAGCCCCAGCATTTT.

The chain uses TRBV6-1 and TRBJ1-2; no definite D call. This CDR3 comprises 13 residues. Between the trimmed V and J ends, which lost 7 bases and 4 bases, there was a span of 13 bases. Germline-derived CDR1 and CDR2 are MNHNS and SASEGT. The CDR3 bases are TGTGCCAGCACCGACGACTATCGCTATGGCTACACCTTC. It encodes CASTDDYRYGYTF.

The chain carries TRBV11-2 and TRBJ1-2, with 7 bases fitting TRBD1. The V gene end was trimmed by 5 bases and the J gene end by 6 bases; junction bases not matched to a gene: 15. This CDR3 is 16 amino acids long. Germline-derived CDR1 and CDR2 are SGHAT and FQNNGV. CDR3 in amino acids: CASSQTGTVGHNGYTF. In DNA, the CDR3 is TGTGCCAGCAGCCAAACCGGGACAGTCGGACATAATGGCTACACCTTC.

In this sample, this clonotype turned up many times. V usage is TRBV30 and J usage is TRBJ1-5; D might be TRBD1 (6 bases). The CDR3 has 15 residues. The V end lost 4 bases, the J end lost 3 bases, and 16 bases lay between the germline ends. From germline, CDR1 is GTSNPN and CDR2 SVGIG (reference sequence). The CDR3 protein is CAWNEGGETNQPQHF. CDR3 nucleotides: TGTGCCTGGAATGAAGGGGGAGAGACCAATCAGCCCCAGCATTTT.

This clonotype was seen many times. The rearrangement uses TRBV2 and TRBJ2-1; tentative D call: TRBD2 (6 bases). The ends were cut back, 8 bases at V and 0 bases at J, with 14 bases in the middle. Germline CDR1 is SNHLY and CDR2 is FYNNEI. This CDR3 spans 15 amino acids. The CDR3 coding sequence is TGTGCCAGCCAGGTAGCGGAGTTCTCCTACAATGAGCAGTTCTTC. Encoded protein: CASQVAEFSYNEQFF.

There are many counts of this clonotype. The V call is TRBV27, the J call TRBJ1-1; D is unclear. The V and J ends lost 8 bases and 4 bases respectively, with 8 bases between them. The CDR3 is made up of 11 amino acids. Per germline, CDR1 MNHEY and CDR2 SMNVEV (reference sequence). CDR3 loop: CASVEGTEAFF. CDR3 nucleotide sequence: TGTGCCAGCGTGGAAGGCACTGAAGCTTTCTTT.

V usage is TRBV3-1 and J usage is TRBJ2-2; 12 bases agree with TRBD1. The CDR3 is made up of 14 amino acids. CDR1 is LGHDT and CDR2 is YNNKEL in the germline V gene (reference sequence). After removal of 8 bases from V and 4 bases from J, the junction contained 2 bases not matched to a gene. The DNA for the CDR3 is TGTGCCAGCCTGGGACAGGGGGCCACCGGGGAGCTGTTTTTT. Translated: CASLGQGATGELFF.

This clonotype occurred many times. The J gene is TRBJ2-5, the V gene TRBV7-9, with D uncertain. CDR3 size: 14 residues. Germline CDR1 reads SEHNR; CDR2 reads FQNEAQ (reference sequence). Between the trimmed V and J ends, which lost 5 bases and 2 bases, there was a span of 12 bases. The CDR3 loop reads CASSPRPGQETQYF. In nucleotides, the CDR3 is TGTGCCAGCAGCCCCAGACCAGGTCAAGAGACCCAGTACTTC.

This clonotype was counted only a few times. This chain uses TRBV9 with TRBJ2-1; TRBD2 matches at 7 bases. J gave up 0 bases and V 0 bases, and 12 bases lay outside the gene matches. Germline CDR1 reads SGDLS; CDR2 reads YYNGEE. The CDR3 runs 19 residues. The CDR3 DNA is TGTGCCAGCAGCGTAGGTGCGGGAGAGCTTTTGCGCTCCTACAATGAGCAGTTCTTC. Residues: CASSVGAGELLRSYNEQFF.

V usage is TRBV6-1 and J usage is TRBJ2-1, with TRBD2 as a possible D gene (6 bases). The CDR3 consists of 11 residues. CDR1 and CDR2 from the germline V gene are MNHNS and SASEGT. Between the trimmed V and J ends, which lost 5 bases and 10 bases, there was a span of 9 bases. The CDR3 spells CASSTRGEQFF. The CDR3 bases are TGTGCCAGCAGTACCCGGGGGGAGCAGTTCTTC.

This chain uses TRBV15 with TRBJ2-3, with TRBD2 identical over 7 bases. Germline-derived CDR1 and CDR2 are LNHNV and YYDKDF (reference sequence). J was trimmed by 2 bases and V by 3 bases; bases with no gene match: 20. This CDR3 contains 20 residues. This CDR3 reads CATSRGPGASGGGPTDTQYF. The CDR3, as DNA: TGTGCCACCAGCAGGGGACCCGGGGCTAGCGGAGGCGGGCCCACAGATACGCAGTATTTT.

The table lists this clonotype with many counts. The chain couples TRBV24-1 to TRBJ2-7, with D possibly being TRBD1 (5 bases). The CDR3 is 13 residues long. Trimming took off 9 bases at V and 3 bases at J, with 14 bases between the two ends. The germline CDR1 and CDR2 sequences are KGHDR and SFDVKD. CDR3 in amino acids: CATEDADSYEQYF. For the CDR3, the DNA is TGTGCCACCGAAGACGCCGACAGCTACGAGCAGTACTTC.

This clonotype was counted many times. The V call is TRBV29-1, the J call TRBJ2-5; D is perhaps TRBD1 (6 bases). CDR1 and CDR2 (germline): SQVTM, ANQGSEA. The CDR3 is 14 amino acids. V dropped 3 bases and J dropped 5 bases, with 16 bases sitting between them. The CDR3: CSVDFRGASETQYF. The CDR3 DNA reads TGCAGCGTTGATTTCAGGGGCGCTTCGGAGACCCAGTACTTC.

Comment on this clonotype: It may be a read error: a sequence one base away is much more abundant. V gene TRBV11-3 combines with J gene TRBJ2-3; 8 bases agree with TRBD2. Germline V gene sequence: CDR1 SGHNT, CDR2 YENEEA. The CDR3 loop spans 15 amino acids. V lost 3 bases and J lost 3; bases outside the gene matches: 5. The CDR3 protein is CASSFAQRETDTQYF. In DNA form, the CDR3 reads TGTGCCAGCAGCTTTGCCCAGCGGGAGACAGATACGCAGTATTTT.

To note about this clonotype: A read error may be the cause here, since a much bigger clone is one base away. The conserved closing phenylalanine or tryptophan is absent in this CDR3, likely reflecting a read error. The V and J genes are TRBV12-3 or TRBV12-4 and TRBJ2-7; D is uncertain. The CDR3 runs to 13 residues. V lost 5 bases, J lost 0 bases, and 8 bases lay in between. The CDR3 region is CASSNPLSYEQYS. CDR3 DNA sequence: TGTGCCAGCAGTAACCCCCTCTCCTACGAGCAGTACTCC.

This clonotype has ten or more counts. The chain combines TRBV27 with TRBJ2-7; perhaps TRBD1 as D (6 bases). The V end lost 6 bases, the J end lost 3 bases, and 15 bases lay between the germline ends. The germline V gene has CDR1 MNHEY and CDR2 SMNVEV (reference sequence). The CDR3 covers 14 residues. The CDR3 loop is CASRSGAGYYEQYF. The CDR3 DNA follows: TGTGCCAGCAGATCAGGGGCCGGCTACTACGAGCAGTACTTC.

The rearrangement links TRBV28 to TRBJ1-1, with a tentative D call TRBD1 (6 bases). Germline CDR1 is MDHEN and CDR2 is SYDVKM. With 5 bases removed from V and 0 bases from J, the gap between germline ends came to 19 bases. CDR3 length: 17 amino acids. The CDR3 DNA reads TGTGCCAGCAGTCCCTCCTACAGGGCTGGGATGAACACTGAAGCTTTCTTT. Protein: CASSPSYRAGMNTEAFF.

This clonotype was counted at least ten times. The chain is built from TRBV6-1 and TRBJ2-5; 13 positions agree with TRBD2. Germline loops: CDR1 MNHNS, CDR2 SASEGT. The trim removed 4 bases at V and 5 bases at J, leaving 13 bases unmatched. The CDR3 is made up of 18 amino acids. The CDR3 here is CASSVTSGRFVYRETQYF. CDR3 in DNA: TGTGCCAGCAGTGTGACTAGCGGGAGGTTCGTCTACCGGGAGACCCAGTACTTC.

This clonotype was recorded many times. This chain connects TRBV9 to TRBJ2-1; 13 bases map to TRBD2. Trimming at V came to 4 bases and at J to 10 bases, leaving 8 bases not matched to a gene. The germline CDR1 and CDR2 sequences are SGDLS and YYNGEE. This CDR3 comprises 15 residues. CDR3 region: CASSHGLAGEEEQFF. The CDR3 DNA reads TGTGCCAGCAGCCACGGACTAGCGGGAGAGGAGGAGCAGTTCTTC.

V is TRBV20-1 and J is TRBJ1-5; D is unresolved. Deletions cut 5 bases from V and 2 bases from J, with 22 bases between. Per germline, CDR1 DFQATT and CDR2 SNEGSKA (reference sequence). This CDR3 is built from 17 residues. The CDR3 DNA reads as TGCAGTGCTCCCAAAAGACGGTTCCCTCTGGGCAATCAGCCCCAGCATTTT. Protein product: CSAPKRRFPLGNQPQHF.